This T cell receptor (beta chain) was identified during a study of T-cell reconstitution after alpha-beta-depleted transplantation in children. Study-wide results and limits: Reported findings indicate that, about two months after transplant, alpha-beta T cells came from several hundred expanded clones, which were derived from non-depleted graft cells. Surviving thymic progenitors and recipient T cells were the source of high TCRbeta diversity at day 60 in some patients. From newly produced T cells came most of the T-cell counts and diversity one year after transplant.

This CDR3 spans 16 amino acids. V lost 1 base and J lost 1, with 13 bases in between. In germline, CDR1 is SEHNR, CDR2 FQNEAQ (reference sequence). The TCRbeta library incorporated unique molecular identifiers. MiXCR was run by TCRdb on the PCR reads, yielding one entry per CDR3 protein. Of fewer than 350,000 distinct CDR3 sequences listed, roughly 7.8% are singletons. Note on this clonotype: Its antigen remains unknown.

The clonotype originates from a female patient between 2 and 10 years old who had a stem cell transplant for Fanconi anemia, so the T cells may come from the graft donor. Source: peripheral blood, taken 360 days after TCRalphabeta/CD19-depleted stem cell transplant. This rearrangement joins TRBV7-9 to TRBJ1-1, with unresolved D. In nucleotides, the CDR3 is TGTGCCAGCAGCTTAGGGGCGGCGATACCGAACACTGAAGCTTTCTTT. Translating gives CASSLGAAIPNTEAFF. Based on the CDR3 plus reference TRBV7-9 and TRBJ1-1, the full variable domain is DTGVSQNPRHKITKRGQNVTFRCDPISEHNRLYWYRQTLGQGPEFLTYFQNEAQLEKSRLLSDRFSAERPKGSFSTLEIQRTEQGDSAMYLCASSLGAAIPNTEAFFGQGTRLTVV.